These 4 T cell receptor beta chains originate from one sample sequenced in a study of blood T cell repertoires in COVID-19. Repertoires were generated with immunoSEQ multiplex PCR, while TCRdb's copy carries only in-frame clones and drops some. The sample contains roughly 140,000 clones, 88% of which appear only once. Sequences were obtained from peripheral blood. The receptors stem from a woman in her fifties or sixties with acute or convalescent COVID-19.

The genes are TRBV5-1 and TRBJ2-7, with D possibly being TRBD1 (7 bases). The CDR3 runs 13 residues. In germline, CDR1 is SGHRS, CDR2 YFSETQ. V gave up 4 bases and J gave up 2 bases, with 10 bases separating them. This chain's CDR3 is CASSRGTAYEQYF. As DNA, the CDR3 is TGCGCCAGCAGCCGCGGGACAGCCTACGAGCAGTACTTC.

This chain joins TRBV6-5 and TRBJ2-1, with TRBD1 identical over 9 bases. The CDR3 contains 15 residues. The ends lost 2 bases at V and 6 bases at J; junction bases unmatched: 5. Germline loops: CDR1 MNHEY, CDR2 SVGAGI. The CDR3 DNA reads TGTGCCAGCAGTTACGTGACAGGGGGGGGCAATGAGCAGTTCTTC. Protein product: CASSYVTGGGNEQFF.

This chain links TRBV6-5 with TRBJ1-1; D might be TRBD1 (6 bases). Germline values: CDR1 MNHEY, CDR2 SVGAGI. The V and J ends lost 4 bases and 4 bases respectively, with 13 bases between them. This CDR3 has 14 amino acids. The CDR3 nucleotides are TGTGCCAGCAGTTCCCGAACAGGGACCACTGAAGCTTTCTTT. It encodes CASSSRTGTTEAFF.

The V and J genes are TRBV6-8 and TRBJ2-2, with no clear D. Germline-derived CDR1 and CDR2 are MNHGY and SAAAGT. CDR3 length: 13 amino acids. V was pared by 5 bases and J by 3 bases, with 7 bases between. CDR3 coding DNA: TGTGCCAGCAGTCCTCAGGACACCGGGGAGCTGTTTTTT. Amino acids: CASSPQDTGELFF.